A single sample is the source of the 8 T cell receptor beta chains below, sequenced in a study of identical twins. MiXCR, applied by TCRdb to the 5' RACE reads, yields one record per CDR3 protein. The sample comprises some 630,000 distinct CDR3 sequences, about 7% of which are singletons, and over 1.5% rests with the top ten. The same sample was also studied in work on yellow fever vaccine responses in identical twins.

Sequenced material: PBMCs. The source is a woman aged 18-35 years in good health.

This clonotype has only a few counts. This chain connects TRBV7-9 to TRBJ2-7; D may be TRBD1 or TRBD2 (5 bases each). CDR1 is SEHNR and CDR2 is FQNEAQ in the germline V gene (reference sequence). The CDR3 totals 14 residues. V gave up 5 bases and J gave up 4 bases, with 15 bases separating them. As DNA, the CDR3 is TGTGCCAGCAGCACCACCGGGACCCCATACGAGCAGTACTTC. It yields the protein CASSTTGTPYEQYF.

This clonotype was seen a handful of times. The V gene is TRBV11-2, the J gene TRBJ2-3, with D hard to call. The V gene lost 5 bases and the J gene lost 1 base, with 13 bases spanning the gap. This CDR3 is 15 amino acids long. Germline V gives CDR1 SGHAT, CDR2 FQNNGV. The CDR3 DNA is TGTGCCAGCAGCCCCCTGTGGCAGCGCACAGATACGCAGTATTTT. As protein: CASSPLWQRTDTQYF.

This clonotype came up many times. This chain connects TRBV29-1 to TRBJ2-3; 9 positions match TRBD2. The length of the CDR3 is 14 residues. The V segment lost 6 bases and the J segment 0 bases; nucleotides outside the gene matches: 4. Per germline, CDR1 SQVTM and CDR2 ANQGSEA. CDR3 DNA sequence: TGCAGCGTCTCGACTAGCGGCAGCACAGATACGCAGTATTTT. Its translation: CSVSTSGSTDTQYF.

Many counts were recorded for this clonotype. V and J are TRBV9 and TRBJ2-7, with no clear D. CDR3 length: 14 amino acids. Trimming left V 3 bases short and J 7 bases short, with 17 bases between. Germline assignment: CDR1 SGDLS and CDR2 YYNGEE. CDR3 sequence (DNA): TGTGCCAGCAGCGAGACCTCTAGGTCGGAAGAGCAGTACTTC. It specifies CASSETSRSEEQYF.

This clonotype was observed many times. Germline is not matched at one junction end, which may reflect a read error. CDR3: CASSSTSGSYNEQFF. The CDR3 nucleotides read TGTGCCAGCAGTTCGACTAGCGGCTCCTACAATGAGCAGTTCTTC. This chain links TRBV5-1 with TRBJ2-1, with 9 nucleotides matching TRBD2. The CDR3 covers 15 residues. Germline values: CDR1 SGHRS, CDR2 YFSETQ. Looking up the rest from reference TRBV5-1 and TRBJ2-1 gives the full variable domain: KAGVTQTPRYLIKTRGQQVTLSCSPISGHRSVSWYQQTPGQGLQFLFEYFSETQRNKGNFPGRFSGRQFSNSRSEMNVSTLELGDSALYLCASSSTSGSYNEQFFGPGTRLTVL.

J is TRBJ1-5 and V is TRBV15; D may be TRBD1 (5 bases). The CDR3 length is 17 residues. V was shortened by 0 bases and J by 0 bases, with 12 bases between the two germline ends. Germline-derived CDR1 and CDR2 are LNHNV and YYDKDF (reference sequence). The CDR3 region has the DNA TGTGCCACCAGCAGAGATCCGGGGGGATATAGCAATCAGCCCCAGCATTTT. Encoded protein: CATSRDPGGYSNQPQHF.

This clonotype has a count of ten or more. J is TRBJ2-3 and V is TRBV2; 7 bases are shared with TRBD2. This CDR3 has 14 residues. V lost 6 bases to trimming and J lost 0 bases; unmatched junction nucleotides: 3. Germline V gene sequence: CDR1 SNHLY, CDR2 FYNNEI. The CDR3 is CASRKAGSTDTQYF. CDR3 nucleotides: TGTGCCAGCAGGAAAGCGGGGAGCACAGATACGCAGTATTTT. Variable domain in full (rest from reference TRBV2 and TRBJ2-3): EPEVTQTPSHQVTQMGQEVILRCVPISNHLYFYWYRQILGQKVEFLVSFYNNEISEKSEIFDDQFSVERPDGSNFTLKIRSTKLEDSAMYFCASRKAGSTDTQYFGPGTRLTVL.

This clonotype was seen a few times. V gene TRBV10-2 combines with J gene TRBJ2-7, with 8 bases lining up with TRBD2. CDR1 is WSHSY, CDR2 SAAADI, per germline. V was pared by 6 bases and J by 0 bases, with 13 bases of the junction left unmatched. There are 17 residues in the CDR3. In DNA form, the CDR3 reads TGCGCCAGCAGGGACGGAGGGGCCGGGACTAGCTCCTACGAGCAGTACTTC. Its translation: CASRDGGAGTSSYEQYF.